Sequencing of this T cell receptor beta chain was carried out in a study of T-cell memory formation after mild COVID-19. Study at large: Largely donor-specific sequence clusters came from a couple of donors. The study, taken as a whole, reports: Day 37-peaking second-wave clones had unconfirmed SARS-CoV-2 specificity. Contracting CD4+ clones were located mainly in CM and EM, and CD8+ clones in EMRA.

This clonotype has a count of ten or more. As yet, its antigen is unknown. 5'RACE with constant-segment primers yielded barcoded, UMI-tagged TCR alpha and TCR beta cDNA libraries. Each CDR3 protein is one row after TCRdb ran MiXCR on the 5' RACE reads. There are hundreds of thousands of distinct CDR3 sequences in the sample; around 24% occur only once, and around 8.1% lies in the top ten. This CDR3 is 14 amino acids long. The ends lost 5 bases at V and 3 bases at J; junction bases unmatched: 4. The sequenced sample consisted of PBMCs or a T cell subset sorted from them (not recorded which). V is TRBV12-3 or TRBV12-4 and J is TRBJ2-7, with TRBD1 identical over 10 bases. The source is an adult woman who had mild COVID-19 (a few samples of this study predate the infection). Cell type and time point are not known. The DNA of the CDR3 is TGTGCCAGCAGTCTTAGGACAGGGGGCTACGAGCAGTACTTC. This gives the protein CASSLRTGGYEQYF.